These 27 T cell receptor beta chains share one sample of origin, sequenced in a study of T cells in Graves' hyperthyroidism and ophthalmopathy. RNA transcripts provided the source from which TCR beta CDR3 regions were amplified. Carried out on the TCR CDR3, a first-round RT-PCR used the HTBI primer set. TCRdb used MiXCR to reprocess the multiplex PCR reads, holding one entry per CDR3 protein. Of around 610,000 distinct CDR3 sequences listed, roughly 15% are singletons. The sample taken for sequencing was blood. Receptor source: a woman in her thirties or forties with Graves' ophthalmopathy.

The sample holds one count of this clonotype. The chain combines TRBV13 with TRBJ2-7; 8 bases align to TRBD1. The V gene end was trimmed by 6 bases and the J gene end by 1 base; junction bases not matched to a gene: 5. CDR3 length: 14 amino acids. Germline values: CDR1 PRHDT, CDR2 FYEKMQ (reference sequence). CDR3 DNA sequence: TGTGCCAGCAGTTGGACAGGGAATTCCTACGAGCAGTACTTC. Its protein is CASSWTGNSYEQYF.

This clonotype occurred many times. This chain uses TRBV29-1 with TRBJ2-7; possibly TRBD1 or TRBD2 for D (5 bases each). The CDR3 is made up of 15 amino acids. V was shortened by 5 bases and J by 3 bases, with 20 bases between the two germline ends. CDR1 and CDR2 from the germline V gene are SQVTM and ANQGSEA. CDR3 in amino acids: CSVLDPKGRIYEQYF. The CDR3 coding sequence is TGCAGCGTTTTGGATCCCAAGGGACGGATCTACGAGCAGTACTTC.

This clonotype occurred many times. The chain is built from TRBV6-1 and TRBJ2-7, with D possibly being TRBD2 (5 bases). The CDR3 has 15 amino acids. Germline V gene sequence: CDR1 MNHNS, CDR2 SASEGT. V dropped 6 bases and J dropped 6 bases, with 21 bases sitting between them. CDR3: CASRPPEEDGFEQYF. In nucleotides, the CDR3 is TGTGCCAGCAGGCCCCCGGAGGAGGATGGGTTCGAGCAGTACTTC.

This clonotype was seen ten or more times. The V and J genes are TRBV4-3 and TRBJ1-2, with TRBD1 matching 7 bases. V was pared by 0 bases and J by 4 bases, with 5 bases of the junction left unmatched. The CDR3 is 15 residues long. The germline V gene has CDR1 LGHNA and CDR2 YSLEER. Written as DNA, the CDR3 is TGCGCCAGCAGCCAAGAAGAGGGGGCGAGCTATGGCTACACCTTC. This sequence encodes CASSQEEGASYGYTF.

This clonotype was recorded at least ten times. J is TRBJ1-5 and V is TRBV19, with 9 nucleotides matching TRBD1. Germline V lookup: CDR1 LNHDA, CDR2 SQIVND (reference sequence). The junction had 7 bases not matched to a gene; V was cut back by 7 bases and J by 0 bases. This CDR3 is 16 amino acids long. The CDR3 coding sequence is TGTGCCAGTACTCCCGGGACAGGGTATAGCAATCAGCCCCAGCATTTT. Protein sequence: CASTPGTGYSNQPQHF.

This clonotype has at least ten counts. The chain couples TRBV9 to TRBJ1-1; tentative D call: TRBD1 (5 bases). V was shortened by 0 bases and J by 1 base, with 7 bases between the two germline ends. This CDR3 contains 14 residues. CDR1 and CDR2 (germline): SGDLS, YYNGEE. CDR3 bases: TGTGCCAGCAGCGTAGTTCAGGGGAACACTGAAGCTTTCTTT. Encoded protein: CASSVVQGNTEAFF.

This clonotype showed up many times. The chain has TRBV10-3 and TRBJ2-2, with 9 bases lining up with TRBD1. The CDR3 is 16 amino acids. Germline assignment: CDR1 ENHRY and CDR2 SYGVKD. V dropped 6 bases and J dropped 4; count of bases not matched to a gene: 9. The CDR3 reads CAIRNTGGAGTGELFF. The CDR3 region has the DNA TGTGCCATCAGGAACACAGGGGGCGCGGGCACCGGGGAGCTGTTTTTT.

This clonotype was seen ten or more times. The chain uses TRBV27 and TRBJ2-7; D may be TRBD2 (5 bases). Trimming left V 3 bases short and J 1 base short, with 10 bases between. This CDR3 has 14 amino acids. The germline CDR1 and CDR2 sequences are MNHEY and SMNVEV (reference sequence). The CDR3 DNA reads TGTGCCAGCAGTTTCCTAGCTACTTCCTACGAGCAGTACTTC. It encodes CASSFLATSYEQYF.

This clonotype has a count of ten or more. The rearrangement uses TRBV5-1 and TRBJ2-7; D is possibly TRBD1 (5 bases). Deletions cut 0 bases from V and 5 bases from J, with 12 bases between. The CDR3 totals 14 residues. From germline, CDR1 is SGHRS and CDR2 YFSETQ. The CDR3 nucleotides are TGCGCCAGCAGCTTGGACCCTCCACAGGACGAGCAGTACTTC. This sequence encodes CASSLDPPQDEQYF.

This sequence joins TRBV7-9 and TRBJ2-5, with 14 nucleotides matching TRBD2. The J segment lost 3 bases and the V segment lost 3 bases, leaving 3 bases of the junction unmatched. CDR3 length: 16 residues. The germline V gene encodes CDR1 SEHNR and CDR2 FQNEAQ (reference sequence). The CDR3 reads CASSFRGLAGEETQYF. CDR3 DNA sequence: TGTGCCAGCAGCTTTAGGGGACTAGCGGGAGAAGAGACCCAGTACTTC.

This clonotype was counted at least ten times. CDR3 nucleotides: TGTGCCACCGGGACAGGGGCTTCACCTACCTGGGGCTATGGCTACACCTTC. It encodes CATGTGASPTWGYGYTF. V gene TRBV6-1 combines with J gene TRBJ1-2; 10 nucleotides align to TRBD1. The trim removed 10 bases at V and 4 bases at J, leaving 18 bases unmatched. The CDR3 has 17 residues. Germline V gene sequence: CDR1 MNHNS, CDR2 SASEGT.

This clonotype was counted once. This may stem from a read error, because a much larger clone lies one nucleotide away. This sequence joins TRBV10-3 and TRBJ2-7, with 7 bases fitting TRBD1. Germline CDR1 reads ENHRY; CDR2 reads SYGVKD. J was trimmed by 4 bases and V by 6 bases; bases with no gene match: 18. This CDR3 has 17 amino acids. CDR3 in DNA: TGTGCCATCAGCTTCCGTGCCTTCGGGACAGCGAGTTACGAGCAGTACTTC. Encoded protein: CAISFRAFGTASYEQYF.

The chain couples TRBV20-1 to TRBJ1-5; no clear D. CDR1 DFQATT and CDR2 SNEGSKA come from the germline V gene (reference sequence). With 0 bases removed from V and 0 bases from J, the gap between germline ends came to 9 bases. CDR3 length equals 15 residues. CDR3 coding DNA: TGCAGTGCTAGAGAACAGCCCCATAGCAATCAGCCCCAGCATTTT. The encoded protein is CSAREQPHSNQPQHF.

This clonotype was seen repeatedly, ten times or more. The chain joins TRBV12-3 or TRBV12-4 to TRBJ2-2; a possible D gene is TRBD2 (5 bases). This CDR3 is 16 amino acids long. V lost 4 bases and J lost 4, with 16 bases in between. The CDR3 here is CASSSQSGSSTGELFF. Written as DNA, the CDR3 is TGTGCCAGCAGTTCCCAAAGTGGGAGCAGCACCGGGGAGCTGTTTTTT.

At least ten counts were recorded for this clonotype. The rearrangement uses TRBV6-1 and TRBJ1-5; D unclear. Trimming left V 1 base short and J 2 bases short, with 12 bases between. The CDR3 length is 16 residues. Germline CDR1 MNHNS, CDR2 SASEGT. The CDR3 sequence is CASSEVGGVGNQPQHF. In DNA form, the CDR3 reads TGTGCCAGCAGTGAAGTTGGTGGGGTCGGCAATCAGCCCCAGCATTTT.

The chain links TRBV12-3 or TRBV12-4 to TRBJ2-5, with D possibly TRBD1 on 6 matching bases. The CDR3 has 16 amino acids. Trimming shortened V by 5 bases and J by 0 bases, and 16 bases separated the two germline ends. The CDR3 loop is CASSQTGLRDQETQYF. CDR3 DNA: TGTGCCAGCAGTCAAACAGGGTTGCGGGACCAAGAGACCCAGTACTTC.

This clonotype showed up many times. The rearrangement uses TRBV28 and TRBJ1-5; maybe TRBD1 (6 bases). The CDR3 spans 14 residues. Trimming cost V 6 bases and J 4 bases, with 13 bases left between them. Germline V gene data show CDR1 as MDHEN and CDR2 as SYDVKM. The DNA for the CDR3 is TGTGCCAGCAGACCTGACAGGATTAATCAGCCCCAGCATTTT. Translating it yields CASRPDRINQPQHF.

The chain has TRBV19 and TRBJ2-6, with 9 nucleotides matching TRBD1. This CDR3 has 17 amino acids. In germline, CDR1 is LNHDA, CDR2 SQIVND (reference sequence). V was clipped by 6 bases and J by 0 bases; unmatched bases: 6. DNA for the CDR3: TGTGCCAGTAGATCGGACAGGGGCCCCTCTGGGGCCAACGTCCTGACTTTC. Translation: CASRSDRGPSGANVLTF.

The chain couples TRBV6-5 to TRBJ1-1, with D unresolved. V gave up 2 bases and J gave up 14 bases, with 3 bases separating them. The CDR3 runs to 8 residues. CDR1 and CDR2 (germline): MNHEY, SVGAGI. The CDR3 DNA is TGTGCCAGCAGTTACCCCTTCTTT. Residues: CASSYPFF.

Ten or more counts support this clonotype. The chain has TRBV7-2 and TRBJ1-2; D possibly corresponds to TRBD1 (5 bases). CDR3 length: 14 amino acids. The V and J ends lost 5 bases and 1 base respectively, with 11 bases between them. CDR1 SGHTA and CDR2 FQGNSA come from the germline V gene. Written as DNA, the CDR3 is TGTGCCAGCAGCCAAGGGGCGGGTAACTATGGCTACACCTTC. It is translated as CASSQGAGNYGYTF.

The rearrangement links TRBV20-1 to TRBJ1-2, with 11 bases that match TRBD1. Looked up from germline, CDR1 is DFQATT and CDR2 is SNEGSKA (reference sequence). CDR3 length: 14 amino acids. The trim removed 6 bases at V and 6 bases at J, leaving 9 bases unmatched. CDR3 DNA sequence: TGCAGTGCCCCCCCGGGACAGGGGGTCAATGGCTACACCTTC. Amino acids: CSAPPGQGVNGYTF.

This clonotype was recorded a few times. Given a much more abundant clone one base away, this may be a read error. The DNA for the CDR3 is TGTGCCAGCGGCTGGGGGACGGCCTACACCTTC. This translates into CASGWGTAYTF. V and J are TRBV7-8 and TRBJ1-2; D perhaps matches TRBD1 (5 bases). Per germline, CDR1 SGHVS and CDR2 FQNEAQ. This CDR3 spans 11 amino acids. Trimming removed 8 bases at V and 10 bases at J, with 14 bases between.

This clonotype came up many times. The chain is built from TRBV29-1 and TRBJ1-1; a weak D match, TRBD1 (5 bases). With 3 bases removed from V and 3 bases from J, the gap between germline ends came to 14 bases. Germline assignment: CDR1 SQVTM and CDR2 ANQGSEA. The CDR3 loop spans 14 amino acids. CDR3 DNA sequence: TGCAGCGTTGAGCTCAGGGCTAGGGACACTGAAGCTTTCTTT. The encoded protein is CSVELRARDTEAFF.

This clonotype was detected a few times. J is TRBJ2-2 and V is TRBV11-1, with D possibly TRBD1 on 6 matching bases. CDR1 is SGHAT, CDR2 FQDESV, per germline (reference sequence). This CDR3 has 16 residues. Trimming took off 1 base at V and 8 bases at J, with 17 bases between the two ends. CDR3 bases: TGTGCCAGCAGCTTAGACTCCCCAGGGGCCCCGGGGGAGCTGTTTTTT. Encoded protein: CASSLDSPGAPGELFF.

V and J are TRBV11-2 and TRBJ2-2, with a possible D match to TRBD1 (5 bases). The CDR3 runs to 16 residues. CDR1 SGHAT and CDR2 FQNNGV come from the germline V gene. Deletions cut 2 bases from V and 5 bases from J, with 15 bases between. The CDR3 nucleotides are TGTGCCAGCAGCTTACGGACAATAAGCAATACCGGGGAGCTGTTTTTT. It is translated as CASSLRTISNTGELFF.

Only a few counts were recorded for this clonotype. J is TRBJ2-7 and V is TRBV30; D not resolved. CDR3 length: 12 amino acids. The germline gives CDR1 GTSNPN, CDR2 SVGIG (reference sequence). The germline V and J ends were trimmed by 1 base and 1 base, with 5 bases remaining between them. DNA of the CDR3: TGTGCCTGGAGTGGACCTTCCTACGAGCAGTACTTC. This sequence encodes CAWSGPSYEQYF.

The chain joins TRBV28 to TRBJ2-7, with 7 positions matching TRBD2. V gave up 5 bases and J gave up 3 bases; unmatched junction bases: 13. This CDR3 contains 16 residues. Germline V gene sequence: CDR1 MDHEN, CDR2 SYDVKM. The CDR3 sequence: CASSPRLAGELYEQYF. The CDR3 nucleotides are TGTGCCAGCAGTCCAAGACTCGCGGGGGAACTCTACGAGCAGTACTTC.